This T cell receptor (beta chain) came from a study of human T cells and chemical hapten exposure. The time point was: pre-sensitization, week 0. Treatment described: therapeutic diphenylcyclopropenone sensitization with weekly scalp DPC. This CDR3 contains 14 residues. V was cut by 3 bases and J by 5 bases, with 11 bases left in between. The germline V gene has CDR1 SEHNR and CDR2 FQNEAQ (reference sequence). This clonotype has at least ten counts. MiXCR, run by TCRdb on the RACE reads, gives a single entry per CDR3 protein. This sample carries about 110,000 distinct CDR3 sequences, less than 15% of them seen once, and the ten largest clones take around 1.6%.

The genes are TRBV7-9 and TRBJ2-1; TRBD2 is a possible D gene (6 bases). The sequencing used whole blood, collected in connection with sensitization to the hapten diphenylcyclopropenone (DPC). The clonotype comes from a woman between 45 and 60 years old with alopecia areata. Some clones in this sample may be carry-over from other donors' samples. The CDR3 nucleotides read TGTGCCAGCAGCTTGACGGGAGTGAACAATGAGCAGTTCTTC. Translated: CASSLTGVNNEQFF.